This TCR beta chain was identified in a study of T cells in Graves' hyperthyroidism and ophthalmopathy (dated by TCRdb to 2018 to 2020). With respect to the entire study: Peripheral blood was sampled at the time of initial diagnosis, prior to any treatment. To identify TCR V-J signatures that set the groups apart, the researchers used a discovery cohort of 100 patients, made up of 43 with Graves' ophthalmopathy and about 60 with stable Graves' hyperthyroidism. Whether ophthalmopathy could be predicted prospectively was tested in an independent validation cohort made up of under 20 hyperthyroidism patients plus 17 patients who later progressed to ophthalmopathy. The 100 discovery patients were divided at random into training and test sets in a 7:3 ratio. Thyroid tissue and blood T-cell repertoires from over 5 Graves' hyperthyroidism patients were also compared in the study. Following sampling, methimazole starting at 30 mg daily was given to hyperthyroidism patients, and high-dose intravenous methylprednisolone was given to ophthalmopathy patients. The paper reports TCR Vbeta CDR3 sequencing of 135 peripheral blood samples: 43 ophthalmopathy, 70 to 85 hyperthyroidism and around 17 progressor patients.

Amplification of TCR beta CDR3 regions was carried out from RNA transcripts. The first round of RT-PCR for the TCR CDR3 was performed with the HTBI primer set and the Qiagen OneStep RT-PCR kit. A second multiplex PCR round built the libraries, followed by size selection and purification. Libraries were sequenced paired-end with 100 bp reads on an Illumina HiSeq2000. The study's own analysis went as follows. Raw data were processed with SOAPnuke, discarding reads with adapters, uncalled bases, mean Phred below 15, or no exact constant-primer or identifier match. High-quality paired reads were merged with COPE v1.2.5, and unique nucleotide sequences were defined as clonotypes. Clonotypes were aligned to IMGT TRBV, TRBD and TRBJ reference segments using MiTCR v1.1. The analysis was restricted to V-J combinations with a frequency above 0.0001, which together covered 99% to 99.2% of the repertoires. A TCS score was defined as the ratio between F50 (clonal expansion) and ExV (chaos), using BLOSUM62-based TCRdist between CDR3 peptides within each V-J. Welch's t-statistics and random forest reduced fewer than 600 V-J features to around 14, which were used in a naive Bayes classifier (R e1071). TCRdb took the public reads, trimmed them with fastp at Q25, ran MiXCR for clone calling and kept in-frame beta chains. Merged by CDR3 protein, the rows form single entries marked with the most common genes and DNA. The V and J calls here are based on TCRdb, not the publication. This sample is represented by around 600,000 distinct CDR3 sequences; roughly 14% of them were singletons. The biggest ten clones account for 7.3% of the sample.

What the work shows at the level of the full study, not this receptor alone: Most expanded thyroid clonotypes (frequency above 0.001) were also found in blood, which suggests that blood repertoires may mirror thyroid immune responses. Ophthalmopathy was separated from stable hyperthyroidism by a 13 V-J signature model, with just over 85% sensitivity and roughly 81% specificity obtained in cross-validation and 80%/75% obtained in testing. In validation, progression to ophthalmopathy was predicted by the model with around 71% sensitivity and around 75% specificity, a median of about 6.4 months before onset. Sample size was not statistically predetermined, and blinding of investigators to group allocation was not performed.

Stable Graves' hyperthyroidism was defined as no progression to ophthalmopathy during 18 months of follow-up. Hyperthyroidism patients were newly diagnosed, with disease duration under 2 months, and aged 18 to 65 years. Any patient with an uncontrolled infection, another autoimmune disease, pregnancy or lactation was excluded. Diagnoses were established on the basis of clinical symptoms, serum thyroxine and TRAb, thyroid ultrasound, and orbital computed tomography. Ficoll-Paque density gradient centrifugation was used to isolate PBMCs from 10 ml of fresh peripheral blood. Trizol reagent was used to extract total RNA, and RNA quality was then checked on an Agilent 2100 Bioanalyzer. This clonotype was seen ten or more times. Its antigen specificity is not known. Per-base qualities were not stored, and no clone one base away is much larger. The CDR3 goes from the cysteine to the phenylalanine over 19 residues. CDR3 DNA is the only sequence kept; it has 57 bases, read in frame from the first base. Between the V and J ends, shortened by 2 bases and 2 bases respectively, the junction contains 25 bases. As encoded in the germline V gene (reference sequence), CDR1 is DFQATT while CDR2 is SNEGSKA.

This TCR derives from a young woman with Graves' hyperthyroidism. What was sequenced was blood. The sequence is built from TRBV20-1 and TRBJ2-1; TRBD2 could be the D gene, as 5 bases match. The CDR3 amino acid sequence is: CSARPPVATSGYTYNEQFF. The base sequence is TGCAGTGCTAGACCCCCGGTGGCTACTAGTGGGTATACCTACAATGAGCAGTTCTTC.